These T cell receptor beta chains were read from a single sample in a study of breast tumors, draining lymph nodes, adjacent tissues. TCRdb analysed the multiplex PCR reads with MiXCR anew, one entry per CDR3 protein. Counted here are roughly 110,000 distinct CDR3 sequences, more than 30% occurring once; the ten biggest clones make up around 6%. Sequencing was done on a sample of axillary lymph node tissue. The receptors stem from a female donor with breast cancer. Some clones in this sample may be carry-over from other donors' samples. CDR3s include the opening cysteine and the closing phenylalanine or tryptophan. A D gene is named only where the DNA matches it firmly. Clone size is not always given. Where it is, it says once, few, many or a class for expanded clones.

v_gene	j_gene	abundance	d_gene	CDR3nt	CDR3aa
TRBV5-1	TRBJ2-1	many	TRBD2	TGCGCCAGCAGCTTGGTGCTAGCGGGAGGGCCGTGGTACAATGAGCAGTTCTTC	CASSLVLAGGPWYNEQFF
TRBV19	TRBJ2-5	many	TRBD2	TGTGCCAGTACCATCGCGGGAGGGTCCCAAGAGACCCAGTACTTC	CASTIAGGSQETQYF
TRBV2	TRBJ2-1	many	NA	TGTGCCAGCAACGGCAGGGCCGCGTACAATGAGCAGTTCTTC	CASNGRAAYNEQFF
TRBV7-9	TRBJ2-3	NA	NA	TGTGCCAGCAGCGTAGGGGGGGGGGATAATACGCAGTATTTT	CASSVGGGDNTQYF
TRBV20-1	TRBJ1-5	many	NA	TGCAGTGCTACGGACTCTTTTGGGCCCCAGCATTTT	CSATDSFGPQHF
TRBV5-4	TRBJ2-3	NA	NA	TGTGCCAGCAGCTTGGGAGGGGCCGGGGCAGATACGCAGTATTTT	CASSLGGAGADTQYF
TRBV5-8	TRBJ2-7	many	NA	TGTGCCAGCAGCGCACCCGGACAGACGTTTTACGAGCAGTACTTC	CASSAPGQTFYEQYF
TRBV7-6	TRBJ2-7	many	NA	TGTGCCAGCAGCTTCAACCGTCCCTACGAGCAGTACTTC	CASSFNRPYEQYF
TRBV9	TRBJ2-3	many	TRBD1	TGTGCCAGCAGCCCCCGGGACAGGGGGCGCGGAGATACGCAGTATTTT	CASSPRDRGRGDTQYF
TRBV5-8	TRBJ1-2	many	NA	TGTGCCAGCAGCGCGGGTAGGGACCTCTATGGCTACACCTTC	CASSAGRDLYGYTF
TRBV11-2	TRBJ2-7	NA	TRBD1	TGTGCCAGCAGCTTCCGCCAGACCCGCGCCCGGACAGGGATCTACGAGCAGTACTTC	CASSFRQTRARTGIYEQYF
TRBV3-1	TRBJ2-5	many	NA	TGTGCCAGCAGCCGCGCTCAGGACAGTGTGTTTTTCCAAGAGACCCAGTACTTC	CASSRAQDSVFFQETQYF
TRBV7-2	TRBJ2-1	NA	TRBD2	TGTGCCAGCAGCTTAGTACTGGGAGGGACTGAGCAGTTCTTC	CASSLVLGGTEQFF
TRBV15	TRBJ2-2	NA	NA	TGTGCCACCAGCAGAGGATTTTGGAGCACCGGGGGGCTGTTTTTT	CATSRGFWSTGGLFF
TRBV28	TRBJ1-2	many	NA	TGTGCCAGCAGTTTCGGCAGGGTCCGCTACACCTTC	CASSFGRVRYTF
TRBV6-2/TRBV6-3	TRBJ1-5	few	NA	TGTGCCAGCAGTCAAGACCCGGGACGCCGAACCGATAGCAATCAGCCCCAGCATTTT	CASSQDPGRRTDSNQPQHF
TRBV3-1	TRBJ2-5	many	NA	TGTGCCAGCAGTACCGAGGTTAGCCGGGAGACCCAGTACTTC	CASSTEVSRETQYF
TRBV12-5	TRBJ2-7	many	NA	TGTGCTAGTGGTTTGGTAGCTACCTACGAGCAGTACTTC	CASGLVATYEQYF
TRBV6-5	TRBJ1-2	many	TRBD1	TGTGCCAGCAGCCCCGGAGGGGGCTACTATGGCTACACCTTC	CASSPGGGYYGYTF
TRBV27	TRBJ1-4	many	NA	TGCGCCAGCAGCTTGGGGGGGGAAAAACTGTTTTTT	CASSLGGEKLFF
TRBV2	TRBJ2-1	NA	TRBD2	TGTGCCAGCAAGGCGGGAGGGGGGGACTCCCACAATGAGCAGTTCTTC	CASKAGGGDSHNEQFF
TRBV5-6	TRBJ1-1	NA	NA	TGTGCCAGCAGCTTGGTTGGGAAGGCTGAAGCTTTCTTT	CASSLVGKAEAFF
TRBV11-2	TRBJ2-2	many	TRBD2	TGTGCCAGCAGCCCGTGGCGCGCGGGGGGTGGCACCGGGGAGCTGTTTTTT	CASSPWRAGGGTGELFF
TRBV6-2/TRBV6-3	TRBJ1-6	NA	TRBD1	TGTGCCAGCAGTTCCGACAGGGGCTATAATTCACCCCTCAGCTTT	CASSSDRGYNSPLSF
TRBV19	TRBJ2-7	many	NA	TGTGCCAGTAGTATAGGGATTCTGGAGCTTGACTCCTACGAGCAGTACTTC	CASSIGILELDSYEQYF
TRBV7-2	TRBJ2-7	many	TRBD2	TGTGCCAGCAGTACACGCCGGGGGGATACCTCCTACGAGCAGTACTTC	CASSTRRGDTSYEQYF
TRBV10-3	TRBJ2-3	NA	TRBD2	TGTGCCATCAAATCTAGCGGGAGGGGGAACACAGATACGCAGTATTTT	CAIKSSGRGNTDTQYF
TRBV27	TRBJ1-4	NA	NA	TGTGCCAGCAGTTACCGCCGGCAGGGGCCATTTGCAACTAATGAAAAACTGTTTTTT	CASSYRRQGPFATNEKLFF
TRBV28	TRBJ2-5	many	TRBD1	TGTGCCAGCAGCAAAGACAGGGGGCAAGAGACCCAGTACTTC	CASSKDRGQETQYF
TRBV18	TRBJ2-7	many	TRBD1	TGTGCCAGCTCGCGACAAACAGGGGGCTTCAACGAGCAGTACTTC	CASSRQTGGFNEQYF
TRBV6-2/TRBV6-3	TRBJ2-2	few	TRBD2	TGTGCCAGCAGCCTCCTAGCGGGAGGCACCGGGGAGCTGTTTTTT	CASSLLAGGTGELFF
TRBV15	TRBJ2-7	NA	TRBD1	TGTGCCACAAGAGGACAGGGATCCTACGAGCAGTACTTC	CATRGQGSYEQYF
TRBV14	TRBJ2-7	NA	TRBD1	TGTGCCAGCAGCCAAGTGGACAGGGGCGGGGAGCAGTACTTC	CASSQVDRGGEQYF
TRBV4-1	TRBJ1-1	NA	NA	TGCGCCAGCAGCCAAGCGGGGCGTGAAGCTGTCTTT	CASSQAGREAVF
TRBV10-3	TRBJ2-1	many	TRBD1	TGTGCCATCACGGGACAGGGGTTGAATGAGCAGTTCTTC	CAITGQGLNEQFF
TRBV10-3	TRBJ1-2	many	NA	TGTGCCATCAGTGTTACAGGAGACTATGGCTACACCTTC	CAISVTGDYGYTF